This TCR beta chain is from a study of T cells expressing NK-cell markers. Study-level information: The TCR beta repertoires were obtained from sorted CD3+CD56+NKG2C+, CD3+CD56+NKG2C- and CD3+CD56-NKG2C+ T cells.

For each CDR3 protein, TCRdb gives one entry from its re-call of the 5' RACE reads, without DNA. This sample's table has more than 400,000 distinct CDR3 sequences. This CDR3 contains 15 residues. Germline CDR1 is DFQATT and CDR2 is SNEGSKA (reference sequence). The specimen was blood T cells: a sorted CD56 or NKG2C T cell subset, CD4+ or CD8+ T cells, or bulk PBMC T cells (not recorded which). This TCR derives from a woman aged 18 to 75 in good health. This chain links TRBV20-1 with TRBJ2-1; TCRdb gives TRBD2 as the D gene, but with no DNA this cannot be confirmed. The CDR3 protein is CSASVASGGGNEQFF.